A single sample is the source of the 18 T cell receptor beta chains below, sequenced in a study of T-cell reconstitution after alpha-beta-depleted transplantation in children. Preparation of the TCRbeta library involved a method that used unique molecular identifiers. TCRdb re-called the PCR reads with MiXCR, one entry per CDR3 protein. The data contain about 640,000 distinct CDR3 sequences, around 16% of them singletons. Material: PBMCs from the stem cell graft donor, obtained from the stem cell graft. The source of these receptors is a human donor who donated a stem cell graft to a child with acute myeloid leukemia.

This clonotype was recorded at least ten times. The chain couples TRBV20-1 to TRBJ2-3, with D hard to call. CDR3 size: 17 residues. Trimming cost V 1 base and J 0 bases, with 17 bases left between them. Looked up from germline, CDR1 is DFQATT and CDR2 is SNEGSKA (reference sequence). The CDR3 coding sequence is TGCAGTGCTAGAGTCCCCCTTGGCCAAGAAAGCACAGATACGCAGTATTTT. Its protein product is CSARVPLGQESTDTQYF.

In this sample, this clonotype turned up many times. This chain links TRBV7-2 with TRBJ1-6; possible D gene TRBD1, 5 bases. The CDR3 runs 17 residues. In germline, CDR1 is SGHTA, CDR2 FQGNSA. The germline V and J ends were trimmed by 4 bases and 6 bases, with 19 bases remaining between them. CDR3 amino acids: CASSSGGTRLFNSPLHF. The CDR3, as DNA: TGTGCCAGCAGCTCTGGAGGGACGAGGCTTTTTAATTCACCCCTCCACTTT.

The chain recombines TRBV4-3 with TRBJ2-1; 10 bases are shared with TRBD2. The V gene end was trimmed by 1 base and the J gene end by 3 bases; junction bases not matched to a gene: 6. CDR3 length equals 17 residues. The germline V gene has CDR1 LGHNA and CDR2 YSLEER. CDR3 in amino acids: CASSQASGGAYYNEQFF. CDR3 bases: TGCGCCAGCAGCCAAGCGAGCGGGGGGGCTTACTACAATGAGCAGTTCTTC.

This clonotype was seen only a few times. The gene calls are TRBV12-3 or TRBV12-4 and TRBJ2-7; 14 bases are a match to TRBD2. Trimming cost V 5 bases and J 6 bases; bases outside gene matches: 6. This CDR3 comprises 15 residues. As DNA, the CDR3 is TGTGCCAGCAGTAAGACTAGCGGGGGGGCGGGCGAGCAGTACTTC. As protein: CASSKTSGGAGEQYF.

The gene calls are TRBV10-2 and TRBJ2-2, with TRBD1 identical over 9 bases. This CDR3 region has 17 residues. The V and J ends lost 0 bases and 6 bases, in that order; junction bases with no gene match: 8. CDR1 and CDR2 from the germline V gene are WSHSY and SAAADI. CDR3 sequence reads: CASSESTGGDPPGELFF. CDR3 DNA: TGCGCCAGCAGTGAGTCGACAGGGGGGGACCCACCCGGGGAGCTGTTTTTT.

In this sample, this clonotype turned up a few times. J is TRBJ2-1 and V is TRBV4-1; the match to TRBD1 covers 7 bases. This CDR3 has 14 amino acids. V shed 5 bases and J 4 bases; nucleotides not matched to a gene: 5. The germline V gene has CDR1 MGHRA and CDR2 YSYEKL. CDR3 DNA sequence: TGCGCCAGCAGCGCCTCGACAGGGTACAATGAGCAGTTCTTC. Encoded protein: CASSASTGYNEQFF.

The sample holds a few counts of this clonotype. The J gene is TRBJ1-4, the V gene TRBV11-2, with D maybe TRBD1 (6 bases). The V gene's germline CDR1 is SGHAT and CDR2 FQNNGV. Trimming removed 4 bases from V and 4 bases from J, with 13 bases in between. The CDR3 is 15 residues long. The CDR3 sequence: CASSSTGNYNEKLFF. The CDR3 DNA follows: TGTGCCAGCAGCTCAACAGGGAATTATAATGAAAAACTGTTTTTT.

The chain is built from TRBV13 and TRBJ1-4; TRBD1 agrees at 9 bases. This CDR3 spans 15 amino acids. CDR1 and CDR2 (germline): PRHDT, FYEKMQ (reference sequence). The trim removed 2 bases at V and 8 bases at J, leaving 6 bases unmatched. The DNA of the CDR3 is TGTGCCAGCAGCTTAACCGGGACAGGGAAGGAAAAACTGTTTTTT. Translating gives CASSLTGTGKEKLFF.

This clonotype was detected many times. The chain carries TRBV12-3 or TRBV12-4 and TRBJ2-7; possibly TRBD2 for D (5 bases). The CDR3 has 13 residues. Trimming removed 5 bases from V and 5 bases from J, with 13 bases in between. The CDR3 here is CASSPTEGHEQYF. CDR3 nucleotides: TGTGCCAGCAGTCCCACCGAGGGCCACGAGCAGTACTTC.

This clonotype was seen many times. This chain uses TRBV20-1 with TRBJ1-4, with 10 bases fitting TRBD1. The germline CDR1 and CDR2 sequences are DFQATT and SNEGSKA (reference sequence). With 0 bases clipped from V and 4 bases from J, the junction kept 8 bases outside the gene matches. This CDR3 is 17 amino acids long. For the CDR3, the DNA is TGCAGTGCTAGAGATTGGGGGACAGGGGCCCTTAATGAAAAACTGTTTTTT. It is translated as CSARDWGTGALNEKLFF.

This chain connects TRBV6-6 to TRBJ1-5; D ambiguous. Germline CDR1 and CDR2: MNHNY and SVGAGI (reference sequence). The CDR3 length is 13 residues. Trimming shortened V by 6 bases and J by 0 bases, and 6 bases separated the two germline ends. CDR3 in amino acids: CASRMDSNQPQHF. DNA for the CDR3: TGTGCCAGCAGAATGGATAGCAATCAGCCCCAGCATTTT.

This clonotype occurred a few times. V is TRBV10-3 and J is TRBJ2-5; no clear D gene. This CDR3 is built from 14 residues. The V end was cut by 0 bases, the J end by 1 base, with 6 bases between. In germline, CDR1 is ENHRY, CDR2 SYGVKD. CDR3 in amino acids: CAISESAGQETQYF. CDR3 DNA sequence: TGTGCCATCAGTGAGTCGGCAGGCCAAGAGACCCAGTACTTC.

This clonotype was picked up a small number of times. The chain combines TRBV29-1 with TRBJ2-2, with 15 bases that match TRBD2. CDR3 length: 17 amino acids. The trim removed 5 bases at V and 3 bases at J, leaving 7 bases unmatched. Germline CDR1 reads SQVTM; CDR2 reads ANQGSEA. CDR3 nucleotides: TGCAGCGTTCCCGGGACTAGCGGGGGGCCATACACCGGGGAGCTGTTTTTT. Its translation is CSVPGTSGGPYTGELFF.

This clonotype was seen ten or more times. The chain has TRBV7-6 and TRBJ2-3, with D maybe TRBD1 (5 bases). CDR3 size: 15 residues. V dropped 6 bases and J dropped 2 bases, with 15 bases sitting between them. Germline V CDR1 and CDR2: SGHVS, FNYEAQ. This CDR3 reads CASSSAPGNTDTQYF. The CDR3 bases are TGTGCCAGCAGTTCAGCCCCAGGGAACACAGATACGCAGTATTTT.

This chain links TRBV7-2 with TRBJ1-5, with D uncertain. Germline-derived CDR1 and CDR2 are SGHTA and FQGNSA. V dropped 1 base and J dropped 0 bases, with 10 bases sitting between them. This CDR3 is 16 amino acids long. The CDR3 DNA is TGTGCCAGCAGCTTAGTGGGCTGGAATAGCAATCAGCCCCAGCATTTT. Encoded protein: CASSLVGWNSNQPQHF.

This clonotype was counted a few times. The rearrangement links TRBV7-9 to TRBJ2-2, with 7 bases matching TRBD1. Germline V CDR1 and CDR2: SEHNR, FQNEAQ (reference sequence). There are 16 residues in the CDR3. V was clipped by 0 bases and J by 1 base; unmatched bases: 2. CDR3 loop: CASSLATGRNTGELFF. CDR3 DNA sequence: TGTGCCAGCAGCTTAGCGACAGGGCGGAACACCGGGGAGCTGTTTTTT.

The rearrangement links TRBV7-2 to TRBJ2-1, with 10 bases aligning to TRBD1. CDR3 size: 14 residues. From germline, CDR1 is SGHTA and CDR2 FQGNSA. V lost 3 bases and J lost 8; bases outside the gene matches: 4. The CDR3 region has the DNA TGTGCCAGCAGCTTCGACAGGGGGCATGATGAGCAGTTCTTC. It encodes CASSFDRGHDEQFF.

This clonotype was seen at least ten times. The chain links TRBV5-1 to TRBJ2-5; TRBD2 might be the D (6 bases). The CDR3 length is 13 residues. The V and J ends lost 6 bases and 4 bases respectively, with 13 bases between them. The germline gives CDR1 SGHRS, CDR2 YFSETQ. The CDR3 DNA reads TGCGCCAGCAACGGACTAAGGGGAGAGACCCAGTACTTC. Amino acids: CASNGLRGETQYF.